These T cell receptor beta chains were read from a single sample in a study of blood T cell repertoires in COVID-19. Produced via immunoSEQ multiplex PCR; TCRdb's table is partial and in-frame only. The table includes 180,000 or so clones, about 70% detected once. The sample taken for sequencing was peripheral blood. The receptor source for this set is a woman aged 45-65 years with active or convalescent COVID-19. The CDR3 runs from the conserved cysteine through the conserved F or W. A D gene is named only where the DNA matches it firmly. Only part of the rows carry a size: once, few, many, or a class if the clone is expanded.

J gene,clone size,V gene,D gene,CDR3 protein,CDR3 DNA
TRBJ2-1,NA,TRBV7-9,TRBD2,CASSLGRLAQYNEQFF,TGTGCCAGCAGCTTAGGCCGACTAGCACAATACAATGAGCAGTTCTTC
TRBJ1-2,once,TRBV4-3,NA,CASSQADRDYGYTF,TGCGCCAGCAGCCAAGCCGACCGGGACTATGGCTACACCTTC
TRBJ2-7,NA,TRBV5-1,NA,CASSFGQTLDEQYF,TGCGCCAGCAGCTTCGGACAGACTCTCGACGAGCAGTACTTC
TRBJ2-1,NA,TRBV29-1,TRBD1,CSVADRPSYNEQFF,TGCAGCGTAGCGGACAGGCCATCCTACAATGAGCAGTTCTTC
TRBJ2-3,few,TRBV7-9,NA,CASSLAQGSTDTQYF,TGTGCCAGCAGCTTAGCACAGGGTTCCACAGATACGCAGTATTTT
TRBJ1-1,once,TRBV9,TRBD1,CASSVGPPGQGDRTEAFF,TGTGCCAGCAGCGTAGGACCCCCGGGACAGGGGGATCGGACTGAAGCTTTCTTT
TRBJ2-1,NA,TRBV9,NA,CASSVASSMPGHPGDEQFF,TGTGCCAGCAGCGTAGCTTCCTCTATGCCGGGACACCCAGGCGATGAGCAGTTCTTC
TRBJ2-7,NA,TRBV9,TRBD2,CASSPGLAGGSGHEQYF,TGTGCCAGCAGCCCGGGACTAGCGGGAGGTTCGGGCCACGAGCAGTACTTC
TRBJ1-2,few,TRBV5-6,TRBD1,CASRSTGPNYGYTF,TGTGCCAGTAGGTCGACAGGGCCTAACTATGGCTACACCTTC
TRBJ2-5,NA,TRBV10-3,TRBD1,CAISESSDRGVFQETQYF,TGTGCCATCAGTGAGTCGTCGGACAGGGGTGTTTTCCAAGAGACCCAGTACTTC
TRBJ1-2,NA,TRBV18,TRBD1,CASSPTQSQTGTDGYTF,TGTGCCAGCTCACCGACCCAATCCCAGACAGGGACAGATGGCTACACCTTC
TRBJ1-1,NA,TRBV21-1,NA,CASSLRAVSEAFF,TGTGCCAGCAGCCTCAGGGCGGTGTCTGAAGCTTTCTTT
TRBJ1-6,NA,TRBV12-3/TRBV12-4,NA,CASRAGPSPLHF,TGTGCCAGCAGGGCAGGGCCCTCACCCCTCCACTTT
TRBJ2-5,NA,TRBV7-2,TRBD1,CASSSIDRGGPGETQYF,TGTGCCAGCAGCTCGATAGACAGGGGGGGCCCCGGGGAGACCCAGTACTTC
TRBJ1-2,NA,TRBV6-6,TRBD1,CATQGDSYGYTF,TGTGCCACACAGGGGGACAGCTATGGCTACACCTTC
TRBJ1-1,once,TRBV6-5,TRBD1,CASTEQGANTEAFF,TGTGCCAGCACCGAACAGGGGGCGAACACTGAAGCTTTCTTT
TRBJ1-1,NA,TRBV3-1/TRBV3-2,NA,CASSQEAGRAEAFF,TGTGCCAGCAGCCAAGAAGCGGGGAGGGCTGAAGCTTTCTTT
TRBJ2-1,NA,TRBV6-2/TRBV6-3,TRBD2,CASSYRTPGTSGYNEQFF,TGTGCCAGCAGTTACAGAACGCCCGGGACTAGCGGTTACAATGAGCAGTTCTTC
TRBJ2-3,NA,TRBV9,TRBD2,CASSVAPSGRGTDTQYF,TGTGCCAGCAGCGTAGCTCCTAGCGGGAGAGGTACAGATACGCAGTATTTT
TRBJ2-7,NA,TRBV30,NA,CAWSLGGTYEQYF,TGTGCCTGGAGTCTCGGGGGAACCTACGAGCAGTACTTC
TRBJ1-2,NA,TRBV2,NA,CASRGEQGYGYTF,TGTGCCAGCAGGGGGGAACAGGGATATGGCTACACCTTC
TRBJ2-1,NA,TRBV5-1,TRBD2,CASSPAGEPYNEQFF,TGCGCCAGCAGTCCAGCGGGGGAACCCTACAATGAGCAGTTCTTC
TRBJ1-6,NA,TRBV21-1,NA,CASRPRRGTPLHF,TGTGCCAGCAGACCCCGTCGAGGGACACCCCTCCACTTT
TRBJ2-7,NA,TRBV15,TRBD1,CATSRDRVLEQYF,TGTGCCACCAGCCGGGACAGGGTCCTCGAGCAGTACTTC
TRBJ2-3,NA,TRBV29-1,TRBD2,CSVGTSGVRGTQYF,TGCAGCGTAGGGACTAGCGGGGTCCGGGGTACGCAGTATTTT
TRBJ1-6,once,TRBV5-6,NA,CASSRTVNSPLHF,TGTGCCAGCAGCAGGACAGTAAATTCACCCCTCCACTTT
TRBJ2-1,NA,TRBV30,TRBD2,CAWSRSSGRNEQFF,TGTGCCTGGAGCAGGTCTAGCGGGCGGAATGAGCAGTTCTTC
TRBJ2-1,NA,TRBV7-3,TRBD2,CASSPSGDRYNEQFF,TGTGCCAGCAGCCCTAGCGGAGACCGTTACAATGAGCAGTTCTTC
TRBJ2-2,NA,TRBV11-2,NA,CASSLGTAGGELFF,TGTGCCAGCAGCTTAGGGACTGCCGGCGGGGAGCTGTTTTTT
TRBJ2-5,NA,TRBV29-1,NA,CSASVAVQETQYF,TGCAGCGCTTCCGTGGCGGTACAAGAGACCCAGTACTTC
TRBJ1-6,NA,TRBV11-2,NA,CASSRVDSYNSPLHF,TGTGCCAGCAGCCGAGTCGACTCCTATAATTCACCCCTCCACTTT
TRBJ2-1,NA,TRBV4-2,TRBD2,CASSQDFRTSGGDYNEQFF,TGTGCCAGCAGCCAAGATTTCAGGACTAGCGGGGGAGATTACAATGAGCAGTTCTTC
TRBJ1-6,NA,TRBV30,TRBD1,CAWRSGQGGSPLHF,TGTGCCTGGAGGTCGGGACAGGGAGGTTCACCCCTCCACTTT
TRBJ2-2,few,TRBV7-3,TRBD1,CASSSRPGGNTGELFF,TGTGCCAGCAGCTCTAGACCAGGGGGGAACACCGGGGAGCTGTTTTTT
TRBJ1-3,NA,TRBV19,NA,CASSSRGAGNTIYF,TGTGCCAGTAGTAGCCGGGGGGCTGGAAACACCATATATTTT